These T cell receptor beta chains were read from a single sample in a study of blood T cell repertoires in COVID-19. Assay: immunoSEQ multiplex PCR; the TCRdb copy retains only in-frame clones and omits some. The table lists 150,000 to 200,000 clones, 75% to 90% of them singletons. The sequenced material came from peripheral blood. The source of these receptors is a human donor with acute or convalescent COVID-19. The donor label of this sample is uncertain. Both conserved end residues are part of each CDR3. D genes are given only for firm matches. A row's size may be missing; if present it is once, few, many or a size class.

-	TRBV3-1/TRBV3-2	-	TRBJ1-1	TGTGCCAGCAGCCAGCAGTGGGCTCCGAGCACTGAAGCTTTCTTT	CASSQQWAPSTEAFF
few	TRBV6-5	-	TRBJ1-2	TGTGCCAGCACTCGGGGGTATACTAACTATGGCTACACCTTC	CASTRGYTNYGYTF
-	TRBV30	-	TRBJ1-6	TGTGCCTGGAGTGTACAAGCGGGTTCACCCCTCCACTTT	CAWSVQAGSPLHF
-	TRBV11-3	TRBD1	TRBJ1-2	TGTGCCAGCAGCCATACCCGGGACAGGAGCTACACCTTC	CASSHTRDRSYTF
once	TRBV4-3	TRBD1	TRBJ1-2	TGCGCCAGCAGCGCTTGGACAGGGGGATTCTATGGCTACACCTTC	CASSAWTGGFYGYTF
-	TRBV11-2	TRBD2	TRBJ2-1	TGTGCCAGCAGCCCGGGACTAGCTAGCTCCTACAATGAGCAGTTCTTC	CASSPGLASSYNEQFF
-	TRBV5-8	TRBD1	TRBJ1-5	TGTGCCAGCAGATACAGGGGGGACAATCAGCCCCAGCATTTT	CASRYRGDNQPQHF
-	TRBV3-1/TRBV3-2	TRBD1	TRBJ2-1	TGTGCCAGCAGCCAACCCTCCCCGGGACAGGCAAACAATGAGCAGTTCTTC	CASSQPSPGQANNEQFF
-	TRBV27	-	TRBJ1-1	TGTGCCAGCAGTTTCTACGGGGAGGTGAACACTGAAGCTTTCTTT	CASSFYGEVNTEAFF
-	TRBV6-5	-	TRBJ1-6	TGTGCCAGCACTACCGGGGGGGCCGGGAATTCACCCCTCCACTTT	CASTTGGAGNSPLHF
-	TRBV9	TRBD2	TRBJ2-3	TGTGCCAGCAGCCCCCGAAGGACTAGCGGGGGGGCCCATACGCAGTATTTT	CASSPRRTSGGAHTQYF
once	TRBV11-2	-	TRBJ1-1	TGTGCCAGCAGCTTACAGGGGCCCATGAACACTGAAGCTTTCTTT	CASSLQGPMNTEAFF
-	TRBV19	TRBD1	TRBJ1-2	TGTGCCAGTAGTTCCACAGGGGACTATGGCTACACCTTC	CASSSTGDYGYTF
-	TRBV28	TRBD1	TRBJ1-2	TGTGCCAGCAGTTATGGACAGGGGGCGCCTTATGGCTACACCTTC	CASSYGQGAPYGYTF
-	TRBV7-2	TRBD2	TRBJ2-5	TGTGCCAGCAGCCTAAGGACTAGCGGGGGGGCAGAGACCCAGTACTTC	CASSLRTSGGAETQYF
-	TRBV6-5	TRBD1	TRBJ1-2	TGTGCCAGCAGTTCCGGGACAGTCGGATCCCACTATGGCTACACCTTC	CASSSGTVGSHYGYTF
-	TRBV3-1/TRBV3-2	-	TRBJ1-3	TGTGCCAGCAGCCAACCAAGACAAGACTCTGGAAACACCATATATTTT	CASSQPRQDSGNTIYF
-	TRBV7-2	-	TRBJ1-1	TGTGCCAGCAGCTTCGGTGGGGTACAGGGCCACACTGAAGCTTTCTTT	CASSFGGVQGHTEAFF
-	TRBV7-3	TRBD1	TRBJ2-3	TGTGCCAGCAGCTCAGGACAGGGGGCATCGACAGATACGCAGTATTTT	CASSSGQGASTDTQYF
-	TRBV5-1	-	TRBJ1-6	TGCGCCAGCAGCTTGTACGACTCTGGCGGTTCACCCCTCCACTTT	CASSLYDSGGSPLHF
few	TRBV4-2	-	TRBJ2-7	TGTGCCAGCAGCCAAGACGGGAACGAGCAGTACTTC	CASSQDGNEQYF
-	TRBV2	-	TRBJ1-2	TGTGCCAGCAGTGATGAGACAGCCTATGGCTACACCTTC	CASSDETAYGYTF
-	TRBV5-5	-	TRBJ2-3	TGTGCCAGCAGCTGGACTGCCTTGGGCGGGCGGGGCACAGATACGCAGTATTTT	CASSWTALGGRGTDTQYF
-	TRBV5-4	TRBD1	TRBJ2-1	TGTGCCAGCAGCCCCCCGGACAGGGGAAATGAGCAGTTCTTC	CASSPPDRGNEQFF
-	TRBV28	TRBD1	TRBJ1-5	TGTGCCACCTATCCCCGAGGGACAGGTAATCAGCCCCAGCATTTT	CATYPRGTGNQPQHF
once	TRBV14	TRBD1	TRBJ1-6	TGTGCCAGCAGCCAAGATGCAGGGGGAAATTCACCCCTCCACTTT	CASSQDAGGNSPLHF
-	TRBV30	-	TRBJ2-7	TGTGCCTGGGGACTGAGCTACGAGCAGTACTTC	CAWGLSYEQYF
-	TRBV4-3	-	TRBJ1-5	TGCGCCAGCAGCCAAGGGACATCGAGCAATCAGCCCCAGCATTTT	CASSQGTSSNQPQHF
-	TRBV6-5	TRBD1	TRBJ2-2	TGTGCCAGCAGTCTGGACAGGGAGACCCGGGAGCTGTTTTTT	CASSLDRETRELFF
few	TRBV11-2	-	TRBJ2-1	TGTGCCAGCAGCACGCCCTGGGGGGTTAAGACCAATGAGCAGTTCTTC	CASSTPWGVKTNEQFF
few	TRBV20-1	-	TRBJ2-7	TGCAGTGCTAGTTCATCCAGGGCCCACGAGCAGTACTTC	CSASSSRAHEQYF
-	TRBV30	-	TRBJ1-1	TGTGCCTGGAGTGTATTTGCGGTGAACACTGAAGCTTTCTTT	CAWSVFAVNTEAFF
-	TRBV27	-	TRBJ1-2	TGTGCCAGCAGTTTAGGACTCGGTCTTGGCTACACCTTC	CASSLGLGLGYTF
-	TRBV5-5	TRBD2	TRBJ2-3	TGTGCCAGCAGCTTGGCCCGTGCTAGCGGGGGGACCACAGATACGCAGTATTTT	CASSLARASGGTTDTQYF
-	TRBV11-1	-	TRBJ1-3	TGTGCCAGCAGCGCCCAGAAACCCTCTGGAAACACCATATATTTT	CASSAQKPSGNTIYF
-	TRBV7-8	TRBD1	TRBJ1-6	TGTGCCAGCAGCTTAGTTAGGGGGCCCAATTCACCCCTCCACTTT	CASSLVRGPNSPLHF
-	TRBV27	TRBD1	TRBJ1-2	TGTGCCAGCAGTTTAGGACGACAGGGGCCTCTGAGCGGCTACACCTTC	CASSLGRQGPLSGYTF
-	TRBV10-3	-	TRBJ1-1	TGTGCCATCAGCTGGGGGGTTGAAGCTTTCTTT	CAISWGVEAFF
-	TRBV7-6	-	TRBJ2-2	TGTGCCAGCAGCATCGGCGTCGGGGTATGGGGGGAGCTGTTTTTT	CASSIGVGVWGELFF